This section outlines one T cell receptor beta chain sequence together with its context. The antigen is undetermined. These data come from a study of T cell responses to AZD1222 COVID-19 vaccine. Findings and limits, study-wide: Clonal diversity was possibly underestimated; the donors were predominantly white British and more often female. Repertoires were obtained solely post-peak T cell response. Regions 160-218 and 743-854 held dominance among vaccine-associated CD4 TCRs, which spanned spike. Breadth and depth of Spike-specific TCRs rose after two AZD1222 doses.

V lost 4 bases, J lost 3 bases, and 4 bases lay in between. The CDR3 runs to 11 residues. In germline, CDR1 is MNHEY, CDR2 SMNVEV (reference sequence). The table came from immunoSEQ multiplex PCR; TCRdb's copy has only in-frame clones and leaves some out. The sample has roughly 140,000 clones, approximately 88% seen once. Sequenced here: peripheral blood, sampled on day 0 of AZD1222 vaccination. The clonotype comes from an adult in good health. The J gene is TRBJ2-7, the V gene TRBV27; D gene ambiguous. CDR3 residues: CASSSYYEQYF. The CDR3 DNA sequence: TGTGCCAGCAGTTCTTACTACGAGCAGTACTTC.